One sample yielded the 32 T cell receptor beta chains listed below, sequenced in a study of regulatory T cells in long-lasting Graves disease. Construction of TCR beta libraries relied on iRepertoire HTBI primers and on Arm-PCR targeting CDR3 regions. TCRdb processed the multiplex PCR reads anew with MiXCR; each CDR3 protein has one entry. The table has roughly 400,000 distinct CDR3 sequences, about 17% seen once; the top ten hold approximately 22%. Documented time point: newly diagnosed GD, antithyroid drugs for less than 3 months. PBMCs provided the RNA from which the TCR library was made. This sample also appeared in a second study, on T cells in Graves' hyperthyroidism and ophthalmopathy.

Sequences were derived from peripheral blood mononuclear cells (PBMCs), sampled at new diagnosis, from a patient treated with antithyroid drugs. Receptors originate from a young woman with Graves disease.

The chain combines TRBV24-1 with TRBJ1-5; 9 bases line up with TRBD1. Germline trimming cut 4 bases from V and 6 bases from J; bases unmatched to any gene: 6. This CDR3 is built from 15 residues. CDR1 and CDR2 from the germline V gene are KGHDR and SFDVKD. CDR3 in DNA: TGTGCCACCAGTGACGCCGGGACAGGGCTTCAGCCCCAGCATTTT. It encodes CATSDAGTGLQPQHF.

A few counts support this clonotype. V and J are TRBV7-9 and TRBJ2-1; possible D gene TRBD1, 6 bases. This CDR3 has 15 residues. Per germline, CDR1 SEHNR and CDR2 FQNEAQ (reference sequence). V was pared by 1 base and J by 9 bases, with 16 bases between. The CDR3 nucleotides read TGTGCCAGCAGCTTAGAGGCCAGGGGAAGGGGTGAGCAGTTCTTC. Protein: CASSLEARGRGEQFF.

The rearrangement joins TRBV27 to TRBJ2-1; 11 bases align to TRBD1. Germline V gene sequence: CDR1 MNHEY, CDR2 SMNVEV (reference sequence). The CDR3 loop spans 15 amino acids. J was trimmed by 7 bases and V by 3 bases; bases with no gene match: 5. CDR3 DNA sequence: TGTGCCAGCAGTTTCCCGGGACAGGGGGGAAATGAGCAGTTCTTC. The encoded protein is CASSFPGQGGNEQFF.

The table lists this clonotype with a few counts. In DNA, the CDR3 is TGTGCCAGCAGTCGGACAGGGGGAGACTCACCCCTCCACTTT. Its translation is CASSRTGGDSPLHF. This chain links TRBV6-1 with TRBJ1-6, with 10 bases aligning to TRBD1. Germline loops: CDR1 MNHNS, CDR2 SASEGT. Trimming at V came to 5 bases and at J to 10 bases, leaving 5 bases not matched to a gene. The CDR3 sequence is 14 residues long.

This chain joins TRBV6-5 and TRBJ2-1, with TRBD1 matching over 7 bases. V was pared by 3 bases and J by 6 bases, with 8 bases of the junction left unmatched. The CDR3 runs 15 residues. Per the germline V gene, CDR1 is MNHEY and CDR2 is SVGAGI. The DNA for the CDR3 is TGTGCCAGCAGTTATGACAGGGAAAATCTCAATGAGCAGTTCTTC. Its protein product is CASSYDRENLNEQFF.

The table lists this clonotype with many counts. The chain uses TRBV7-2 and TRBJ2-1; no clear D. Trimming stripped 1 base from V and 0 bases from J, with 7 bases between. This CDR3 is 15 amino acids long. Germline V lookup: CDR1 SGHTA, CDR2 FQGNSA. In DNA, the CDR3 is TGTGCCAGCAGCTTAGAGGCTAGCTCCTACAATGAGCAGTTCTTC. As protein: CASSLEASSYNEQFF.

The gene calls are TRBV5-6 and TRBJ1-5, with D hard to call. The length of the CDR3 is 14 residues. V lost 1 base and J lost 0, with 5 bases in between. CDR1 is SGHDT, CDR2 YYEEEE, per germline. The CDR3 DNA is TGTGCCAGCAGCTTGTACAGTAGCAATCAGCCCCAGCATTTT. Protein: CASSLYSSNQPQHF.

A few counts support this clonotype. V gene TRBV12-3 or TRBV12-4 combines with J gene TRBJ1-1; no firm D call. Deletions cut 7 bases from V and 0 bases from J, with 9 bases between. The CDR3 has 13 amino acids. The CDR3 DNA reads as TGTGCCAGCACCCAGTCTATGAACACTGAAGCTTTCTTT. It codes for CASTQSMNTEAFF.

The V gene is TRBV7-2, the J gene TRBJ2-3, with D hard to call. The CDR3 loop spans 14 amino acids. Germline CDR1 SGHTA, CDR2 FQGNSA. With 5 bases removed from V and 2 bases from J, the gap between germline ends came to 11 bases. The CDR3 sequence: CASSPDHTTDTQYF. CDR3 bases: TGTGCCAGCAGCCCCGACCACACCACAGATACGCAGTATTTT.

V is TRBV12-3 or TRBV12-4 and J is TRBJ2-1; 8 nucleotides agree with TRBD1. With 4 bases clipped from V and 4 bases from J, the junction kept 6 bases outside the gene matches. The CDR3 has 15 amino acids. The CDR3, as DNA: TGTGCCAGCAGTTCATCCGGGACAGGATACAATGAGCAGTTCTTC. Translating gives CASSSSGTGYNEQFF.

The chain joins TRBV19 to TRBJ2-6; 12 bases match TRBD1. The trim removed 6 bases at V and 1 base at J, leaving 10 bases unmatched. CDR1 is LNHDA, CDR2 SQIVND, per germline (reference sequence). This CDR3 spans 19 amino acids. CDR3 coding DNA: TGTGCCAGTAGACACCTCCCGGGACAGGGGGCTTCTGGGGCCAACGTCCTGACTTTC. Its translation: CASRHLPGQGASGANVLTF.

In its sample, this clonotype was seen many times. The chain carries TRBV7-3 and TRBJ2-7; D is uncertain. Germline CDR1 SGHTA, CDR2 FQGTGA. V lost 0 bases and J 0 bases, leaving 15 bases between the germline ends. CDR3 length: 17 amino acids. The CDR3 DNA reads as TGTGCCAGCAGCTTAACGTTAACCAGCCGGAGCTCCTACGAGCAGTACTTC. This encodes CASSLTLTSRSSYEQYF. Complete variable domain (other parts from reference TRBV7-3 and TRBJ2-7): GAGVSQTPSNKVTEKGKYVELRCDPISGHTALYWYRQSLGQGPEFLIYFQGTGAADDSGLPNDRFFAVRPEGSVSTLKIQRTERGDSAVYLCASSLTLTSRSSYEQYFGPGTRLTVT.

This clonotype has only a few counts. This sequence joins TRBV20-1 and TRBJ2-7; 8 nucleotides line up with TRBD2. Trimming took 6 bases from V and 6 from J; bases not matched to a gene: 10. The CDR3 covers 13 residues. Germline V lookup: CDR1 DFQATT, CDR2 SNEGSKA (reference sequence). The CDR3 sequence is CSARSPTSGEQYF. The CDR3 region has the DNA TGCAGTGCCCGGTCGCCCACTAGCGGCGAGCAGTACTTC.

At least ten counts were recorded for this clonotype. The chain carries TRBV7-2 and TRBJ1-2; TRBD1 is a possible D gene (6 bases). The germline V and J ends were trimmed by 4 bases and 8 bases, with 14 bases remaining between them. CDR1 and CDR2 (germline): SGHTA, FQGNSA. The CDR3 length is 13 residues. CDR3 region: CASSSNRAGGYTF. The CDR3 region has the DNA TGTGCCAGCAGCTCAAACAGGGCTGGAGGCTACACCTTC.

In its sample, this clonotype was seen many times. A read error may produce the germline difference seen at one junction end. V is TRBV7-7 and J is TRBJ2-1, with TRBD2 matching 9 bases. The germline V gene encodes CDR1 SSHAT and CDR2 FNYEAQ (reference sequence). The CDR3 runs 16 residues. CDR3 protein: CASSQTNGGRANEQFF. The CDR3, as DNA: TGTGCTAGCAGCCAGACTAACGGCGGGAGGGCCAATGAGCAGTTCTTC.

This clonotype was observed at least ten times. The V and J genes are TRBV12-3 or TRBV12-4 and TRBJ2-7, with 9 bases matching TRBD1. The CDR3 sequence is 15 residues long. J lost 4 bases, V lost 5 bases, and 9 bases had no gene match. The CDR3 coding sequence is TGTGCCAGCAGTCCTACCGGGACAGGGAATTACGAGCAGTACTTC. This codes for CASSPTGTGNYEQYF.

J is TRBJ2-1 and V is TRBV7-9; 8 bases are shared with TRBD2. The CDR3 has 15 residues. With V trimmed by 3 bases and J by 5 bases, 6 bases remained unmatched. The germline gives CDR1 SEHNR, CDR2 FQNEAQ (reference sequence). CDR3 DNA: TGTGCCAGCAGCTTGGGTAGCGGGGCCCACAATGAGCAGTTCTTC. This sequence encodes CASSLGSGAHNEQFF. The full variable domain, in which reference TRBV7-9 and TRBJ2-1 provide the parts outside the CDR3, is DTGVSQNPRHKITKRGQNVTFRCDPISEHNRLYWYRQTLGQGPEFLTYFQNEAQLEKSRLLSDRFSAERPKGSFSTLEIQRTEQGDSAMYLCASSLGSGAHNEQFFGPGTRLTVL.

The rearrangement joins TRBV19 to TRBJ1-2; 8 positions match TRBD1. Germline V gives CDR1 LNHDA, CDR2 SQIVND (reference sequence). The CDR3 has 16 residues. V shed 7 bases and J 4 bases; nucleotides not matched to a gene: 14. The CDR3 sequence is CASTITGTGGIYGYTF. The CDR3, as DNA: TGTGCCAGTACGATTACTGGGACAGGCGGCATCTATGGCTACACCTTC. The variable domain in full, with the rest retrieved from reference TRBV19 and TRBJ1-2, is DGGITQSPKYLFRKEGQNVTLSCEQNLNHDAMYWYRQDPGQGLRLIYYSQIVNDFQKGDIAEGYSVSREKKESFPLTVTSAQKNPTAFYLCASTITGTGGIYGYTFGSGTRLTVV.

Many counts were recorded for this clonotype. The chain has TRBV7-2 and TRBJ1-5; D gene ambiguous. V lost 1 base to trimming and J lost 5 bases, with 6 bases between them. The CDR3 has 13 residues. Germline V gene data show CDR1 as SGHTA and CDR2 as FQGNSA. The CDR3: CASSLVVDQPQHF. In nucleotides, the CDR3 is TGTGCCAGCAGCTTAGTAGTGGATCAGCCCCAGCATTTT. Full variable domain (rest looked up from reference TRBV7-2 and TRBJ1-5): GAGVSQSPSNKVTEKGKDVELRCDPISGHTALYWYRQSLGQGLEFLIYFQGNSAPDKSGLPSDRFSAERTGGSVSTLTIQRTQQEDSAVYLCASSLVVDQPQHFGDGTRLSIL.

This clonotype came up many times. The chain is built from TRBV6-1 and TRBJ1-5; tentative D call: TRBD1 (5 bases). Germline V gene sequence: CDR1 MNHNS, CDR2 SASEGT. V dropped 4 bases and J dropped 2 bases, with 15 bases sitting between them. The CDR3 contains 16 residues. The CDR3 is CASSAVGDSGNQPQHF. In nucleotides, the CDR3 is TGTGCCAGCAGTGCAGTTGGAGACAGCGGCAATCAGCCCCAGCATTTT.

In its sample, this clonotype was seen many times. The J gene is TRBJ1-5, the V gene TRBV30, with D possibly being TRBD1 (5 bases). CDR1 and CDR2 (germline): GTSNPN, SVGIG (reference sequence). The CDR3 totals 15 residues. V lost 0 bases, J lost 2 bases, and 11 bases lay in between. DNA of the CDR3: TGTGCCTGGAGTGTACTTGGGGGGGGCAATCAGCCCCAGCATTTT. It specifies CAWSVLGGGNQPQHF.

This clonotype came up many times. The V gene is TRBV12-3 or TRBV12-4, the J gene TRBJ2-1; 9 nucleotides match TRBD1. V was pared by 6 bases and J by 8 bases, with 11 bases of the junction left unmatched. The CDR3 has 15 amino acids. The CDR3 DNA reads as TGTGCCAGCAGAAATTACCGCACAGGGGGCGATGAGCAGTTCTTC. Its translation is CASRNYRTGGDEQFF.

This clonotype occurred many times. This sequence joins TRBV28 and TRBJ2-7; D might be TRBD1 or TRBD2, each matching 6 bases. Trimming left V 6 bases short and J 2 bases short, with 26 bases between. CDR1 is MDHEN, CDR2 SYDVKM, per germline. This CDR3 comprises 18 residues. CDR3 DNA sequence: TGTGCCAGCAGCCCCCTCGGCCTGGGGGGCTTGGGGGCCTACGAGCAGTACTTC. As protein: CASSPLGLGGLGAYEQYF.

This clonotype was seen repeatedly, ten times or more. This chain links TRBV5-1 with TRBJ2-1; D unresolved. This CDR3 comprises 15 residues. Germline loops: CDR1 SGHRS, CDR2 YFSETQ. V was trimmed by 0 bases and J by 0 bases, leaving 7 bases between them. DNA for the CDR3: TGCGCCAGCAGCTTGGATGAAAGCTCCTACAATGAGCAGTTCTTC. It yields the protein CASSLDESSYNEQFF.

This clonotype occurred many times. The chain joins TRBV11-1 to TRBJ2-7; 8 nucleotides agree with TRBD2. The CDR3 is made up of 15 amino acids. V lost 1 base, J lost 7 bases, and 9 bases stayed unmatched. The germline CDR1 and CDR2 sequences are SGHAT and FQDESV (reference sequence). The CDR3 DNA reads TGTGCCAGCAGCTTAGTAACTAGCGGTTCTAAGGAGCAGTACTTC. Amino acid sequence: CASSLVTSGSKEQYF.

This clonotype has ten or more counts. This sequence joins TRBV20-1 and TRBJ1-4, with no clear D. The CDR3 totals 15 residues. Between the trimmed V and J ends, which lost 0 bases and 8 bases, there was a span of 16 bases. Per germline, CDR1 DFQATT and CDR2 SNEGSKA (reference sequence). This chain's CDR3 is CSARDGRSPREKLFF. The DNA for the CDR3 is TGCAGTGCTAGAGATGGACGCTCCCCCCGAGAAAAACTGTTTTTT.

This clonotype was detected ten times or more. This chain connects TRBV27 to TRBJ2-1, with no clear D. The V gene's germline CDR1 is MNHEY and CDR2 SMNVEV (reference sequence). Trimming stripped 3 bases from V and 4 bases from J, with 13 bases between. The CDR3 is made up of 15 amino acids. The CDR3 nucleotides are TGTGCCAGCAGTTTTACAGTTGGCTTTTACAATGAGCAGTTCTTC. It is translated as CASSFTVGFYNEQFF.

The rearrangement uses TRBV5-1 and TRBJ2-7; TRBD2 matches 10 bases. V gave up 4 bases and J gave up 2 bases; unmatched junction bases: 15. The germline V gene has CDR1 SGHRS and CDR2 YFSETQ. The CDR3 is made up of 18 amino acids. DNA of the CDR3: TGCGCCAGCAGCGGCCTATTAGCGGGAGGATCCACTCCCTACGAGCAGTACTTC. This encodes CASSGLLAGGSTPYEQYF.

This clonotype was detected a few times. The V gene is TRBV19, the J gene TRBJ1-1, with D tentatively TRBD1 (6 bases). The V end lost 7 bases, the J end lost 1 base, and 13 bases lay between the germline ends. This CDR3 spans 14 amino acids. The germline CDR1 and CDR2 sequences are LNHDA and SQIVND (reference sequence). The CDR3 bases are TGTGCCAGTACTGGGACACATCCGAACACTGAAGCTTTCTTT. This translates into CASTGTHPNTEAFF.

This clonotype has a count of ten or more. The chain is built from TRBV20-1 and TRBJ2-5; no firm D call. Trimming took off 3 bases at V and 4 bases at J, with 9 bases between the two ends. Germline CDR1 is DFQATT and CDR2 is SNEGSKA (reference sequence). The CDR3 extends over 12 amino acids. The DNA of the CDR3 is TGCAGTGCTAGTCGCTCTGGAGAGACCCAGTACTTC. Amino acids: CSASRSGETQYF.

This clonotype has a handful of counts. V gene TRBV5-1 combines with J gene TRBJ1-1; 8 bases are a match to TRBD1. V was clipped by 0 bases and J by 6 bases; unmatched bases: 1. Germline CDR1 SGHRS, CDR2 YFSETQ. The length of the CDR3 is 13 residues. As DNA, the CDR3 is TGCGCCAGCAGCTTGGCGACAGGGGCTGAAGCTTTCTTT. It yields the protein CASSLATGAEAFF.

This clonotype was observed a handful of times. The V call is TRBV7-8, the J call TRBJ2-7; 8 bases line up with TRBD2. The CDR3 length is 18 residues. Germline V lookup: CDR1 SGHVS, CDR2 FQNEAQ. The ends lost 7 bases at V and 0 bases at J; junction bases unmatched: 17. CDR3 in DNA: TGTGCCAGCATCCCGGGGGGGGCCAAAGCGGGAATCTCCTACGAGCAGTACTTC. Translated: CASIPGGAKAGISYEQYF.